The present entry profiles one T cell receptor beta chain with its context. The data stem from a study of blood T cell repertoires in COVID-19. There are 14 residues in the CDR3. Germline values: CDR1 LGHDT, CDR2 YNNKEL (reference sequence). Trimming cost V 3 bases and J 0 bases, with 3 bases left between them. The table came from immunoSEQ multiplex PCR; TCRdb's copy has only in-frame clones and leaves some out. Here the sample spans about 140,000 clones, 90% being singletons. Sequencing input: peripheral blood. The clonotype was recovered from a woman older than 75 with acute or convalescent COVID-19. J is TRBJ1-6 and V is TRBV3-1 (or the pseudogene TRBV3-2), with D unclear. The CDR3 reads CASSQSSYNSPLHF. CDR3 DNA sequence: TGTGCCAGCAGCCAGAGCTCCTATAATTCACCCCTCCACTTT.